The 2 T cell receptor beta chains listed next were all sequenced from one sample in a study of blood T cell repertoires in COVID-19. Profiling relied on immunoSEQ multiplex PCR, and the TCRdb table lists in-frame clones only, not all of them. Among 400,000 or so clones listed, over 75% were seen once. Sequencing used peripheral blood. The origin of the receptors is a woman in her thirties or forties with COVID-19, enrolled during active disease.

The chain is built from TRBV15 and TRBJ1-4; 11 bases agree with TRBD1. V lost 0 bases to trimming and J lost 8 bases; unmatched junction nucleotides: 5. Germline V CDR1 and CDR2: LNHNV, YYDKDF (reference sequence). This CDR3 region has 16 residues. The CDR3 sequence: CATSRDQGQGEEKLFF. CDR3 DNA: TGTGCCACCAGCAGAGATCAGGGACAGGGGGAGGAAAAACTGTTTTTT.

The genes are TRBV7-2 and TRBJ1-2, with 8 bases fitting TRBD1. V gave up 4 bases and J gave up 0 bases; unmatched junction bases: 4. The germline CDR1 and CDR2 sequences are SGHTA and FQGNSA. The CDR3 extends over 15 amino acids. Here the CDR3 DNA reads TGTGCCAGCAGCTCGACAGGGGCCCCTAACTATGGCTACACCTTC. Translated: CASSSTGAPNYGYTF.